The 31 T cell receptor beta chains reported below all come from one sample, sequenced in a study of control samples from healthy donors and cancer patients. TCRdb's copy holds only in-frame clones and misses some; the assay was immunoSEQ multiplex PCR. Here the sample spans about 170,000 clones, around 95% being singletons. The sequenced sample consisted of blood. The receptor source for this set is a woman in her sixties in good health.

The V gene is TRBV4-1, the J gene TRBJ1-1; D gene uncertain. Trimming pared 4 bases from V and 5 bases from J, leaving 14 bases between. The CDR3 covers 14 residues. Germline CDR1 and CDR2: MGHRA and YSYEKL. The CDR3 region has the DNA TGCGCCAGCAGCCCCCAGTTCCTTAGTACTGAAGCTTTCTTT. It encodes CASSPQFLSTEAFF.

This clone was counted once. This rearrangement joins TRBV19 to TRBJ2-3; TRBD2 agrees at 9 bases. V lost 5 bases to trimming and J lost 2 bases; unmatched junction nucleotides: 11. This CDR3 contains 17 residues. The V gene's germline CDR1 is LNHDA and CDR2 SQIVND (reference sequence). The CDR3 DNA sequence: TGTGCCAGTAGTTCCTGGGATCAGCGGGGGGTCACAGATACGCAGTATTTT. Translated, it gives CASSSWDQRGVTDTQYF.

The chain recombines TRBV11-2 with TRBJ1-1; possible D gene TRBD1, 6 bases. CDR1 is SGHAT and CDR2 is FQNNGV in the germline V gene. V lost 3 bases and J lost 1, with 12 bases in between. This CDR3 comprises 15 residues. The CDR3 is CASSFTGHSNTEAFF. CDR3 DNA sequence: TGTGCCAGCAGCTTCACGGGACATTCGAACACTGAAGCTTTCTTT.

This chain links TRBV2 with TRBJ1-3; D call uncertain. Germline assignment: CDR1 SNHLY and CDR2 FYNNEI. The CDR3 consists of 14 residues. V lost 6 bases and J lost 7, with 16 bases in between. The CDR3 here is CASRPEAVSNTIYF. The CDR3 DNA sequence: TGTGCCAGCAGACCCGAAGCAGTTAGCAACACCATATATTTT.

In regard to this clone: The germline gene is not matched at one end of the junction; a read error may be the cause. V usage is TRBV7-2 and J usage is TRBJ2-5, with D possibly being TRBD2 (6 bases). Germline V gives CDR1 SGHTA, CDR2 FQGNSA. The CDR3 is made up of 15 amino acids. In DNA form, the CDR3 reads TGTGCCGGCAGCTTAGTCGGGGCTAGCGAAGAGACCCAGTACTTC. This encodes CAGSLVGASEETQYF.

The genes are TRBV3-1 (or the pseudogene TRBV3-2) and TRBJ2-5; weak D call: TRBD2 (5 bases). The CDR3 has 14 residues. Deletions cut 0 bases from V and 6 bases from J, with 11 bases between. Germline CDR1 is LGHDT and CDR2 is YNNKEL (reference sequence). CDR3 amino acids: CASSQDDGRKTQYF. CDR3 DNA sequence: TGTGCCAGCAGCCAAGATGATGGGAGAAAGACCCAGTACTTC.

The V and J genes are TRBV20-1 and TRBJ1-3; possibly TRBD1 for D (5 bases). V lost 3 bases, J lost 4 bases, and 13 bases lay in between. Germline loops: CDR1 DFQATT, CDR2 SNEGSKA (reference sequence). This CDR3 is built from 14 residues. The CDR3 DNA reads as TGCAGTGCTAGTCATCGGGGCCTCGGAAACACCATATATTTT. It translates to CSASHRGLGNTIYF.

In the case of this clone: The sample holds other DNA sequences that translate to the same CDR3. The rearrangement uses TRBV12-5 and TRBJ2-3, with D hard to call. Trimming took off 4 bases at V and 6 bases at J, with 5 bases between the two ends. From germline, CDR1 is LGHNT and CDR2 FRNRAP. This CDR3 region has 11 residues. CDR3 loop: CASGSADTQYF. CDR3 in DNA: TGTGCTAGTGGTTCGGCGGATACGCAGTATTTT. The complete variable domain, with remaining parts taken from reference TRBV12-5 and TRBJ2-3, reads DARVTQTPRHKVTEMGQEVTMRCQPILGHNTVFWYRQTMMQGLELLAYFRNRAPLDDSGMPKDRFSAEMPDATLATLKIQPSEPRDSAVYFCASGSADTQYFGPGTRLTVL.

The chain employs TRBV7-2 and TRBJ1-5; TRBD1 might be the D (5 bases). CDR1 and CDR2 (germline): SGHTA, FQGNSA. The CDR3 spans 16 residues. V lost 5 bases and J 1 base, leaving 15 bases between the germline ends. CDR3 region: CASSRSFGASNQPQHF. CDR3 DNA sequence: TGTGCCAGCAGCAGGAGTTTTGGGGCGAGCAATCAGCCCCAGCATTTT.

This rearrangement joins TRBV25-1 to TRBJ2-7; 7 bases are shared with TRBD2. Germline V lookup: CDR1 MGHDK, CDR2 SYGVNS. V shed 2 bases and J 7 bases; nucleotides not matched to a gene: 11. This CDR3 has 15 amino acids. CDR3 sequence: CASSEPFRGEVEQYF. The DNA of the CDR3 is TGTGCCAGCAGTGAACCGTTCCGGGGGGAAGTTGAGCAGTACTTC.

The gene calls are TRBV5-1 and TRBJ2-7; the D is unclear. In germline, CDR1 is SGHRS, CDR2 YFSETQ. The CDR3 runs to 14 residues. Trimming pared 5 bases from V and 4 bases from J, leaving 16 bases between. The CDR3 DNA is TGCGCCAGCAGTATTTTAGGGTCTTCATACGAGCAGTACTTC. The encoded protein is CASSILGSSYEQYF.

This chain connects TRBV27 to TRBJ2-3; tentatively, D is TRBD2 (6 bases). V was trimmed by 4 bases and J by 1 base, leaving 12 bases between them. Germline V gene data show CDR1 as MNHEY and CDR2 as SMNVEV (reference sequence). The CDR3 has 15 residues. The CDR3 loop reads CASSYGGVGTDTQYF. The CDR3 DNA is TGTGCCAGCAGTTACGGCGGGGTTGGCACAGATACGCAGTATTTT.

This chain connects TRBV19 to TRBJ1-2; no reliable D call. V lost 6 bases, J lost 0 bases, and 11 bases lay in between. The length of the CDR3 is 14 residues. Germline CDR1 and CDR2: LNHDA and SQIVND (reference sequence). The CDR3, as DNA: TGTGCCAGTAGGGAGGCAGCCTCTAACTATGGCTACACCTTC. Its protein product is CASREAASNYGYTF. Together with reference TRBV19 and TRBJ1-2, the CDR3 gives the full variable domain: DGGITQSPKYLFRKEGQNVTLSCEQNLNHDAMYWYRQDPGQGLRLIYYSQIVNDFQKGDIAEGYSVSREKKESFPLTVTSAQKNPTAFYLCASREAASNYGYTFGSGTRLTVV.

The chain combines TRBV6-5 with TRBJ1-2; 7 bases line up with TRBD1. The length of the CDR3 is 15 residues. CDR1 MNHEY and CDR2 SVGAGI come from the germline V gene. V shed 2 bases and J 8 bases; nucleotides not matched to a gene: 11. This CDR3 is CASSYPGQPFKGYTF. CDR3 nucleotides: TGTGCCAGCAGTTACCCGGGACAGCCCTTCAAGGGCTACACCTTC.

J is TRBJ1-1 and V is TRBV3-1 (or the pseudogene TRBV3-2); D is undetermined. Germline V lookup: CDR1 LGHDT, CDR2 YNNKEL (reference sequence). Trimming cost V 4 bases and J 1 base, with 7 bases left between them. The CDR3 has 13 residues. The CDR3 DNA sequence: TGTGCCAGCAGCCGAACAGAGAACACTGAAGCTTTCTTT. Its protein is CASSRTENTEAFF.

The chain joins TRBV6-5 to TRBJ2-2; tentative D call: TRBD2 (6 bases). Germline CDR1 reads MNHEY; CDR2 reads SVGAGI. Trimming removed 6 bases from V and 1 base from J, with 9 bases in between. CDR3 length: 14 amino acids. Here the CDR3 reads CASSRDWNTGELFF. The CDR3 region has the DNA TGTGCCAGCAGCCGGGACTGGAACACCGGGGAGCTGTTTTTT.

The V and J genes are TRBV3-1 (or the pseudogene TRBV3-2) and TRBJ2-1, with 8 bases matching TRBD2. V was pared by 1 base and J by 2 bases, with 4 bases of the junction left unmatched. The CDR3 consists of 16 residues. Germline V gene data show CDR1 as LGHDT and CDR2 as YNNKEL (reference sequence). The CDR3 region is CASSQGNSGAYNEQFF. Written as DNA, the CDR3 is TGTGCCAGCAGCCAAGGCAATAGCGGGGCCTACAATGAGCAGTTCTTC.

The chain is built from TRBV7-9 and TRBJ1-2; D is possibly TRBD1 (5 bases). The V gene's germline CDR1 is SEHNR and CDR2 FQNEAQ (reference sequence). This CDR3 is built from 14 residues. V gave up 5 bases and J gave up 10 bases, with 20 bases separating them. CDR3 coding DNA: TGTGCCAGCAGCGGATACCGGGACGGAGAGTCCTACACCTTC. This sequence encodes CASSGYRDGESYTF.

This chain's CDR3 is CASSQEGGGNHQPQHF. The CDR3 coding sequence is TGTGCCAGCAGCCAGGAAGGTGGGGGGAACCATCAGCCCCAGCATTTT. The V call is TRBV4-2, the J call TRBJ1-5, with a weak D call TRBD1 (5 bases). V was shortened by 3 bases and J by 5 bases, with 17 bases between the two germline ends. In germline, CDR1 is LGHNA, CDR2 YNFKEQ. The CDR3 has 16 residues.

The genes are TRBV30 and TRBJ1-3; D uncertain. This CDR3 is built from 13 residues. Trimming shortened V by 0 bases and J by 6 bases, and 9 bases separated the two germline ends. The germline CDR1 and CDR2 sequences are GTSNPN and SVGIG (reference sequence). The CDR3 loop reads CAWSVVRVNTIYF. The CDR3 nucleotides are TGTGCCTGGAGTGTAGTCCGCGTAAACACCATATATTTT.

V gene TRBV6-6 combines with J gene TRBJ1-5; D gene uncertain. This CDR3 is built from 12 residues. Deletions cut 5 bases from V and 4 bases from J, with 6 bases between. From germline, CDR1 is MNHNY and CDR2 SVGAGI (reference sequence). The CDR3 nucleotides are TGTGCCAGCAGTCCCGGGAATCAGCCCCAGCATTTT. Protein product: CASSPGNQPQHF.

The gene calls are TRBV27 and TRBJ1-1; no firm D call. This CDR3 has 13 amino acids. CDR1 and CDR2 from the germline V gene are MNHEY and SMNVEV (reference sequence). With 3 bases removed from V and 3 bases from J, the gap between germline ends came to 8 bases. CDR3 coding DNA: TGTGCCAGCAGTTTTTATGGGGACACTGAAGCTTTCTTT. This codes for CASSFYGDTEAFF.

The rearrangement uses TRBV10-1 and TRBJ1-2; D is possibly TRBD1 (5 bases). CDR3 length: 13 amino acids. The ends were cut back, 7 bases at V and 4 bases at J, with 13 bases in the middle. Germline V lookup: CDR1 WNHNN, CDR2 SYGVQD (reference sequence). The CDR3 spells CASMATEVYGYTF. As DNA, the CDR3 is TGCGCCAGCATGGCGACAGAAGTCTATGGCTACACCTTC.

V and J are TRBV25-1 and TRBJ1-2, with D tentatively TRBD1 (5 bases). V was pared by 4 bases and J by 6 bases, with 12 bases between. Germline V gene lookup returns CDR1 MGHDK and CDR2 SYGVNS. CDR3 length: 13 residues. The CDR3: CASSGEGENGYTF. CDR3 bases: TGTGCCAGCAGTGGAGAAGGGGAGAATGGCTACACCTTC.

The V gene is TRBV5-1, the J gene TRBJ2-3, with D possibly TRBD2 on 5 matching bases. In germline, CDR1 is SGHRS, CDR2 YFSETQ. Trimming removed 0 bases at V and 4 bases at J, with 12 bases between. CDR3 size: 15 residues. The CDR3 is CASSLAGVIPDTQYF. In nucleotides, the CDR3 is TGCGCCAGCAGCTTGGCCGGGGTCATACCAGATACGCAGTATTTT.

The CDR3 loop is CASSLYGRTNEKLFF. The CDR3, as DNA: TGTGCCAGCAGTTTATACGGAAGGACTAATGAAAAACTGTTTTTT. This chain connects TRBV27 to TRBJ1-4; D gene ambiguous. The CDR3 is made up of 15 amino acids. CDR1 is MNHEY and CDR2 is SMNVEV in the germline V gene (reference sequence). V lost 1 base, J lost 2 bases, and 8 bases lay in between.

CDR3 loop: CASSDSHQNSPLHF. The CDR3 DNA sequence: TGTGCCAGCAGTGACTCCCACCAAAATTCACCCCTCCACTTT. The genes are TRBV6-4 and TRBJ1-6; D remains unclear. CDR3 length: 14 amino acids. V was clipped by 0 bases and J by 7 bases, with 7 bases between them. Germline assignment: CDR1 MRHNA and CDR2 SNTAGT.

The chain carries TRBV6-2 or TRBV6-3 and TRBJ2-4; possibly TRBD1 or TRBD2 for D (5 bases each). This CDR3 spans 16 amino acids. Germline V gene sequence: CDR1 MNHEY, CDR2 SVGEGT. V shed 4 bases and J shed 3 bases, with 16 bases lying between them. Here the CDR3 reads CASSSRGEVDKNIQYF. The CDR3, as DNA: TGTGCCAGCAGTTCCCGAGGGGAAGTTGACAAAAACATTCAGTACTTC.

The J gene is TRBJ1-4, the V gene TRBV6-5; possibly TRBD1 for D (5 bases). The V gene lost 0 bases and the J gene lost 11 bases, with 16 bases spanning the gap. The CDR3 covers 15 residues. Looked up from germline, CDR1 is MNHEY and CDR2 is SVGAGI. The CDR3 nucleotides are TGTGCCAGCAGTTACTCGGGTTTGGCAGGGCAGAAACTGTTTTTT. Amino acid sequence: CASSYSGLAGQKLFF.

The chain links TRBV19 to TRBJ1-1, with D hard to call. The germline V and J ends were trimmed by 6 bases and 6 bases, with 14 bases remaining between them. Germline V CDR1 and CDR2: LNHDA, SQIVND (reference sequence). The CDR3 covers 13 residues. The CDR3 bases are TGTGCCAGTAGCCTGAACCCCGTGTCTGAAGCTTTCTTT. Protein: CASSLNPVSEAFF.

The chain employs TRBV5-4 and TRBJ1-1; D gene ambiguous. Germline loops: CDR1 SGHNT, CDR2 YYREEE (reference sequence). Trimming took 1 base from V and 0 from J, leaving 13 bases between them. The CDR3 extends over 16 amino acids. This chain's CDR3 is CASSLWRQRLNTEAFF. CDR3 DNA sequence: TGTGCCAGCAGCTTGTGGAGGCAGAGACTGAACACTGAAGCTTTCTTT.